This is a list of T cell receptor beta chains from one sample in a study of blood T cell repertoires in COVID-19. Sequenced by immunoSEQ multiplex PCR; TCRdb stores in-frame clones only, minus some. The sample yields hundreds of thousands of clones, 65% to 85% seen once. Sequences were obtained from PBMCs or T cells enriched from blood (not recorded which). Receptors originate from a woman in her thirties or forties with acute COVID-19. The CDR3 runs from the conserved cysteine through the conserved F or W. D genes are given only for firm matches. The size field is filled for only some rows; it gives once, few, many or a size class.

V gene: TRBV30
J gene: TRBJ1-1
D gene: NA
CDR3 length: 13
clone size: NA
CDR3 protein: CAWREQGYTEAFF
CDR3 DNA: TGTGCCTGGAGAGAACAGGGATACACTGAAGCTTTCTTT

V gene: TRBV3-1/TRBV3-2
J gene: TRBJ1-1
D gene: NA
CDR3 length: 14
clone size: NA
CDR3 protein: CASSLSTVNTEAFF
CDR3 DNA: TGTGCCAGCAGCCTTTCAACAGTGAACACTGAAGCTTTCTTT

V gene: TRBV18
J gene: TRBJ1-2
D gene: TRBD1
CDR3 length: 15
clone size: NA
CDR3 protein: CASSQPGQGTAGYTF
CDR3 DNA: TGTGCCAGCTCACAACCAGGACAGGGGACAGCTGGCTACACCTTC

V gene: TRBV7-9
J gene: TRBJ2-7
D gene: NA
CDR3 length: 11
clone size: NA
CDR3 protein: CASSPTREQYF
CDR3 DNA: TGTGCCAGCAGCCCTACCCGGGAGCAGTACTTC

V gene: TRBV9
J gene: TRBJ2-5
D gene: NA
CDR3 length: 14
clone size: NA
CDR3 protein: CASSVAGFGETQYF
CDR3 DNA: TGTGCCAGCAGCGTAGCGGGATTCGGGGAGACCCAGTACTTC

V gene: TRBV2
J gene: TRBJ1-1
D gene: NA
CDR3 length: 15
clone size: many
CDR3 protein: CASSPDHGGQGSSFF
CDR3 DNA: TGTGCCAGCAGCCCCGACCACGGCGGGCAGGGGTCGTCTTTCTTT

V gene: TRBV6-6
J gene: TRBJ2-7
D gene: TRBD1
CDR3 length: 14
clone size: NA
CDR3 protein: CASSYGSGGYEQYF
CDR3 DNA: TGTGCCAGCAGTTACGGGTCAGGGGGCTACGAGCAGTACTTC

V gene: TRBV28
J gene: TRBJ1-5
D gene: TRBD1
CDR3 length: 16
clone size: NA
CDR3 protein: CASSYPETGGNQPQHF
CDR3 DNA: TGTGCCAGCAGTTATCCGGAGACAGGGGGCAATCAGCCCCAGCATTTT

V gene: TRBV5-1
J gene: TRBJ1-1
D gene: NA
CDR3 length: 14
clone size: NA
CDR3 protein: CASSLAIENTEAFF
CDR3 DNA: TGCGCCAGCAGCTTGGCTATCGAGAACACTGAAGCTTTCTTT

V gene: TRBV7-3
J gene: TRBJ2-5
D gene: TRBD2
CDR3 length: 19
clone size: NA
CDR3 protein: CASSLSPLLAGPGRETQYF
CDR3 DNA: TGTGCCAGCAGCCTTTCTCCCCTCCTAGCGGGACCGGGTCGGGAGACCCAGTACTTC

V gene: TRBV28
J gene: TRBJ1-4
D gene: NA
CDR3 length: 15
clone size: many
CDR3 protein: CASSLTAGAREKLFF
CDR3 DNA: TGTGCCAGCAGTTTAACGGCGGGGGCAAGGGAAAAACTGTTTTTT

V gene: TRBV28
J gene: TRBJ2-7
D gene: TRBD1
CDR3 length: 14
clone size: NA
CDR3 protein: CASSRTGPSYEQYF
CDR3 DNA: TGTGCCAGCAGTCGGACAGGGCCCTCCTACGAGCAGTACTTC

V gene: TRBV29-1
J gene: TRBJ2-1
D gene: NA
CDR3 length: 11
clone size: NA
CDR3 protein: CSVVLASEQFF
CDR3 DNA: TGCAGCGTTGTTCTAGCGAGTGAGCAGTTCTTC

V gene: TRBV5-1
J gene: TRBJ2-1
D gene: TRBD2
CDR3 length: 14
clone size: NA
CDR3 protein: CASSIRDYLNEQFF
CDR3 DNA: TGCGCCAGCAGCATCCGGGACTACCTCAATGAGCAGTTCTTC

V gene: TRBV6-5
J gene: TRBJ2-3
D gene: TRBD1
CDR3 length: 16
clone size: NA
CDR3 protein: CASSYSGRGHGDTQYF
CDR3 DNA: TGTGCCAGCAGTTACTCGGGCAGGGGGCATGGAGATACGCAGTATTTT

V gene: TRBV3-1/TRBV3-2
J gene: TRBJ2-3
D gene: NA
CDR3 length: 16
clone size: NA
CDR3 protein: CASSQVGRGSTDTQYF
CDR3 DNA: TGTGCCAGCAGCCAAGTGGGGCGGGGTAGCACAGATACGCAGTATTTT

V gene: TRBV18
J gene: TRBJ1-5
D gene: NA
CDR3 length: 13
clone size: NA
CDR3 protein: CASSPYSNQPQHF
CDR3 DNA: TGTGCCAGCTCACCCTATAGCAATCAGCCCCAGCATTTT

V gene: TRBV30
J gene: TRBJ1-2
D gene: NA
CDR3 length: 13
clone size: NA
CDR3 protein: CAWVSYRAGGYTF
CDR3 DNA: TGTGCCTGGGTGTCCTACAGGGCGGGTGGCTACACCTTC

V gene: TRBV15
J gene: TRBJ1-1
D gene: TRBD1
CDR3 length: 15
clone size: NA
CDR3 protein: CATSREEGAATEAFF
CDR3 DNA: TGTGCCACCAGCAGAGAAGAGGGGGCGGCCACTGAAGCTTTCTTT

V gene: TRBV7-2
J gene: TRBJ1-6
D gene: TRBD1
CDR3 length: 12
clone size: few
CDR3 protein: CASSSTGGALHF
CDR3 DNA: TGTGCCAGCAGCTCCACAGGGGGGGCCCTCCACTTT

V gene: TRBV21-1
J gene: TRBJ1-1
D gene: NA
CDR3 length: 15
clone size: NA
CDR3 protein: CASSKVGTGATEAFF
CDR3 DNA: NA

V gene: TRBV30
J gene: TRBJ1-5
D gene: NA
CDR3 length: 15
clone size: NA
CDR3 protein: CAWTPQGFSNQPQHF
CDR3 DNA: TGTGCCTGGACCCCCCAGGGCTTCAGCAATCAGCCCCAGCATTTT

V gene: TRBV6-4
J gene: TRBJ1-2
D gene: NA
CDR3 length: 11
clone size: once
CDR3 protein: CASSDPYGYTF
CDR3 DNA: TGTGCCAGCAGTGACCCGTATGGCTACACCTTC

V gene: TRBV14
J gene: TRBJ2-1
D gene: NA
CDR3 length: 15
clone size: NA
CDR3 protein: CASSQDYAGYNEQFF
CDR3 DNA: TGTGCCAGCAGCCAAGACTATGCAGGTTACAATGAGCAGTTCTTC

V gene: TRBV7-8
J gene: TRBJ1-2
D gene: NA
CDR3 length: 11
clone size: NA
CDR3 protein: CASSPNVGYTF
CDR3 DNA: TGTGCCAGCAGCCCAAATGTGGGCTACACCTTC

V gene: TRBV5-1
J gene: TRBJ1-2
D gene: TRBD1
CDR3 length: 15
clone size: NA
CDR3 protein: CASSLGTGGNYGYTF
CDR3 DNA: TGCGCCAGCAGCTTGGGGACAGGGGGTAACTATGGCTACACCTTC

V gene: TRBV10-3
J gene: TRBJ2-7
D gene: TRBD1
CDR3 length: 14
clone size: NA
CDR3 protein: CAVLVTGTGNEQYF
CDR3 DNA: TGTGCCGTTCTTGTCACCGGGACAGGGAACGAGCAGTACTTC

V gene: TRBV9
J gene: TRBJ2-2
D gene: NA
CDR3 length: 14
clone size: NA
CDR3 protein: CASSVGSGGGELFF
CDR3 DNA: TGTGCCAGCAGCGTAGGGAGCGGTGGCGGGGAGCTGTTTTTT

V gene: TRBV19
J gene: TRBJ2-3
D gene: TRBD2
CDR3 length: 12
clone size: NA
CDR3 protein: CASTLGGDTQYF
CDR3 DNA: TGTGCCAGTACCCTGGGGGGGGATACGCAGTATTTT